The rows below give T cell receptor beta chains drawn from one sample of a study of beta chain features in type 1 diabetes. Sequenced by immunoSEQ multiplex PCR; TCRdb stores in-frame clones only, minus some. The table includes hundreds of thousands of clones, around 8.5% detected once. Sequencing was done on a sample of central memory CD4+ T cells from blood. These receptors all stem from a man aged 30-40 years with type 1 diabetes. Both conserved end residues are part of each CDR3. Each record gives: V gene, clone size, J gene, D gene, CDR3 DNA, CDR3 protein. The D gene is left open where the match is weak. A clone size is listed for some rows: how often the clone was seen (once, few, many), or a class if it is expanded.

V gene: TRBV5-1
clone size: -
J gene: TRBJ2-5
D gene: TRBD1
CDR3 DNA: TGCGCCAGCAGCCCGACAGGGGGTCGGGAGACCCAGTACTTC
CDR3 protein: CASSPTGGRETQYF

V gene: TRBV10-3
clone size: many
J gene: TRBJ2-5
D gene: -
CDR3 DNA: TGTGCCATCAGTGACCCTAGCGCCCCGTACCAAGAGACCCAGTACTTC
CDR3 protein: CAISDPSAPYQETQYF

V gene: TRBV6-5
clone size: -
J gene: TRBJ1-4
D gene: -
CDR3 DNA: TGTGCCAGCAGTTCCACCCGGTTTCGGGAAAAACTGTTTTTT
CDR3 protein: CASSSTRFREKLFF

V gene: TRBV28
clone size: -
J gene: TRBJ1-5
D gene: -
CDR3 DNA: TGTGCCAGCAGTTTACTGCTTCAGCCCCAGCATTTT
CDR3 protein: CASSLLLQPQHF

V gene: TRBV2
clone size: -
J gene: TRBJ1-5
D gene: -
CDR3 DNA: TGTGCCAGCAGTGAAAACAACAGGGATTCCCAGCCCCAGCATTTT
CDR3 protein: CASSENNRDSQPQHF

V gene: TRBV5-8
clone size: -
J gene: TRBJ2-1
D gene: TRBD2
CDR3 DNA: TGTGCCAGCAGCGGCAGTGGTAGCGGGGGGTACAATGAGCAGTTCTTC
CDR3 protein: CASSGSGSGGYNEQFF

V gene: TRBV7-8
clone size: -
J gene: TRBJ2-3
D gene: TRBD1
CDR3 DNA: TGTGCCAGCAGCCTTGGACAGGGCACAGATACGCAGTATTTT
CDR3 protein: CASSLGQGTDTQYF

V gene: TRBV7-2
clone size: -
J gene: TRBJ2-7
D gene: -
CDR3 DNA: TGTGCCAGCAGCAATATTGACGGGAGCTCCTACGAGCAGTACTTC
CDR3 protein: CASSNIDGSSYEQYF

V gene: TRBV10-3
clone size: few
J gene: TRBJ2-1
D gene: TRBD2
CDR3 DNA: TGTGCCATTGGGACTAGTGTCTCCAATGAGCAGTTCTTC
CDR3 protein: CAIGTSVSNEQFF

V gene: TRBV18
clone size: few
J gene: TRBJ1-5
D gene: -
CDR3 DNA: TGTGCCAGCTCACCCTTTCAGGGAGGGAATCAGCCCCAGCATTTT
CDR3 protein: CASSPFQGGNQPQHF

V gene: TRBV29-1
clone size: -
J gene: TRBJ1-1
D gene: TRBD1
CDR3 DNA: TGCAGCGTAAGGGGGAGAGGGGGCGAAGGGAGCACTGAAGCTTTCTTT
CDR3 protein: CSVRGRGGEGSTEAFF

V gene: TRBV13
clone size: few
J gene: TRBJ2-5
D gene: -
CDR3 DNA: TGTGCCAGCAGCTTCGGGAGTCAAGAGACCCAGTACTTC
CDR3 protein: CASSFGSQETQYF

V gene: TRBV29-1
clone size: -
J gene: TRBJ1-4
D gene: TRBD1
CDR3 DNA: TGCAGCGTCGGACCAGGGGGCGCTGAAAAACTGTTTTTT
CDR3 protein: CSVGPGGAEKLFF

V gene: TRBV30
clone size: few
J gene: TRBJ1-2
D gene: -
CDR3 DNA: TGTGCCTGGAGCGATGGCTACACCTTC
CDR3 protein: CAWSDGYTF

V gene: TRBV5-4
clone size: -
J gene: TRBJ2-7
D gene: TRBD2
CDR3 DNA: TGTGCCAGCAGCTCCGGACTAGCGGGGGGAATAGGCGCCGAGCAGTACTTC
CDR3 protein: CASSSGLAGGIGAEQYF

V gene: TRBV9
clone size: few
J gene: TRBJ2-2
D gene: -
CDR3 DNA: TGTGCCAGCAGCGCGGGCGGGGGCCGCACTGGGGAGCTGTTTTTT
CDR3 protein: CASSAGGGRTGELFF

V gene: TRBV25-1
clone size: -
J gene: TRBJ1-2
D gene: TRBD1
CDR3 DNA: TGTGCCAGCAGTAAACCCGGGACAGTGGGATATGGTGGCTACACCTTC
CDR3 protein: CASSKPGTVGYGGYTF

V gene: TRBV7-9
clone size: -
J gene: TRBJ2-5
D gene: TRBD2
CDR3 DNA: TGTGCCAGCAGCTCCCTAGCGGGGGGGCCTAAGACCCAGTACTTC
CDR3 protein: CASSSLAGGPKTQYF

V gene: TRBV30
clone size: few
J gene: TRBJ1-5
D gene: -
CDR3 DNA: TGTGCCTGGAGTGTACCCGGGGTCAATCAGCCCCAGCATTTT
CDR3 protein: CAWSVPGVNQPQHF

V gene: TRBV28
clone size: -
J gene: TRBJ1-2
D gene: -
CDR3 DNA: TGTGCCAGCAGGGACCTCCTCAATGGCTACACCTTC
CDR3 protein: CASRDLLNGYTF

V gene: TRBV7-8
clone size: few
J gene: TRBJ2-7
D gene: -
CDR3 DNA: TGTGCCAGCAGCTTAGTTGACACGGGACTCGACCGGTACGAGCAGTACTTC
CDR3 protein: CASSLVDTGLDRYEQYF

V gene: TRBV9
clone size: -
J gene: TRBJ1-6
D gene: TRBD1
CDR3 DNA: TGTGCCAGCAGCCATAGGGACAGGCAGAAAGAACCCCTCCACTTT
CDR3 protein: CASSHRDRQKEPLHF

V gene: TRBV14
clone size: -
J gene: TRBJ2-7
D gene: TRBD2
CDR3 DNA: TGTGCCAGCAGCCATCGACTAGCGGAGGCTGTAGGGGAGCAGTACTTC
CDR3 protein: CASSHRLAEAVGEQYF

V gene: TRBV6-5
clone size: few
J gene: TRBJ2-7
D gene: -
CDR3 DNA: TGTGCCAGCAGGCACGTCTACGAGCAGTACTTC
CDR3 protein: CASRHVYEQYF

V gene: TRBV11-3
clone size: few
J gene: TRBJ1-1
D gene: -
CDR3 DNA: TGTGCCAGCAGCTTAGAGGAGGACACTGAAGCTTTCTTT
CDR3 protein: CASSLEEDTEAFF

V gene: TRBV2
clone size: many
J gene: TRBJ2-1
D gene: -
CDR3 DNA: TGTGCCAGCAGTGTAGATAACCCCTACAATGAGCAGTTCTTC
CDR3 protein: CASSVDNPYNEQFF

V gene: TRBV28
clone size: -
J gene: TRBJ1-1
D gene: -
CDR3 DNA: TGTGCCAGCAGCAAGATGGGGGGAGCTTTCTTT
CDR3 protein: CASSKMGGAFF

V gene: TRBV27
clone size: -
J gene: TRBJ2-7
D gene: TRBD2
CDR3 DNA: TGTGCCACCGCTACGACTAGCGGAGCCTACGAGCAGTACTTC
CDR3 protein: CATATTSGAYEQYF